The rows below give T cell receptor beta chains drawn from one sample of a study of shared clonotypes between healthy human individuals. Using immunoSEQ multiplex PCR, the repertoire was profiled, and TCRdb retains in-frame clones only, with some absent. The table records under 2,500,000 clones, approximately 96% of them present only once. The source material was naive CD4+ T cells sorted from blood. The source is a man aged 18 to 30 in good health. Both conserved end residues are part of each CDR3. A D gene is named only where the DNA matches it firmly. The size field is filled for only some rows; it gives once, few, many or a size class.

size | D | J | length | V | DNA | CDR3
- | TRBD1 | TRBJ2-2 | 16 | TRBV19 | TGTGCCAGTCTAGACAGGGTAAAAGGGCGGGCCGGGGAGCTGTTTTTT | CASLDRVKGRAGELFF
- | TRBD1 | TRBJ2-1 | 13 | TRBV28 | TGTGCCAGCCGTGACAGGGGGGGAGGTGAGCAGTTCTTC | CASRDRGGGEQFF
- | - | TRBJ2-7 | 17 | TRBV27 | TGTGCCAGCAGTTTATCGAGGGGCAGCAGTTCCTCCTACGAGCAGTACTTC | CASSLSRGSSSSYEQYF
- | TRBD2 | TRBJ2-3 | 15 | TRBV10-2 | TGCGCCAGCACCCCCGGGGGGAGGCCCACAGATACGCAGTATTTT | CASTPGGRPTDTQYF
- | TRBD1 | TRBJ1-3 | 14 | TRBV2 | TGTGCCAGCAGGGGGACAGGGGACGGAAACACCATATATTTT | CASRGTGDGNTIYF
once | - | TRBJ2-1 | 13 | TRBV9 | TGTGCCAGCTCCTGGTACGAGGGGAATGAGCAGTTCTTC | CASSWYEGNEQFF
- | - | TRBJ1-5 | 16 | TRBV28 | TGTGCCAGCAGTTTAAGTCCCCCTGTATTCAATCAGCCCCAGCATTTT | CASSLSPPVFNQPQHF
- | - | TRBJ2-2 | 18 | TRBV7-2 | TGTGCCAGCAGCTTAAGAGTATGGACCCCCCCGGGGACCGGGGAGCTGTTTTTT | CASSLRVWTPPGTGELFF
- | TRBD2 | TRBJ2-3 | 12 | TRBV30 | TGTGCCTGGGGGAGGGTAGCAGATACGCAGTATTTT | CAWGRVADTQYF
- | TRBD1 | TRBJ2-1 | 15 | TRBV5-4 | TGTGCCAGCAGCTGGACGGGACAGACCTACAATGAGCAGTTCTTC | CASSWTGQTYNEQFF
- | TRBD1 | TRBJ2-1 | 11 | TRBV6-1 | TGTGCCAGCAGTGGATGGACAGGGACGTTCTTC | CASSGWTGTFF
- | - | TRBJ2-3 | 14 | TRBV27 | TGTGCCAGCAGTCCCGGGACTCCCTTGAGGCCGCAGTATTTT | CASSPGTPLRPQYF
- | - | TRBJ1-4 | 14 | TRBV5-1 | TGCGCCAGCAGCCCCCAGGGAGTCGGTGAAAAACTGTTTTTT | CASSPQGVGEKLFF
- | - | TRBJ2-3 | 11 | TRBV7-6 | TGTGCCAGCAGCCAAGAGGGAGCGCAGTATTTT | CASSQEGAQYF
- | TRBD1 | TRBJ2-5 | 15 | TRBV7-3 | TGTGCCAGCAGCTTTTCTGGGACAGTCGGAGAGACCCAGTACTTC | CASSFSGTVGETQYF
- | - | TRBJ1-2 | 14 | TRBV6-1 | TGTGCCAGCAGTGAAACTTCGAACGGGTATGGCTACACCTTC | CASSETSNGYGYTF
- | - | TRBJ2-5 | 13 | TRBV7-7 | TGTGCTAGCAGCTCCGGGACAAAAGAGACCCAGTACTTC | CASSSGTKETQYF